This T cell receptor (beta chain) derives from a study of cytomegalovirus exposure and HLA in healthy donors. General study results and limits: An analysis done earlier found most TCR beta V segments productive about 90% or about 30% of the time.

The junction had 6 bases not matched to a gene; V was cut back by 3 bases and J by 2 bases. The CDR3 contains 18 residues. CDR1 and CDR2 from the germline V gene are KGHSH and LQKENI. The table lists this clone with a few counts. Its cognate antigen is unknown. The PCR ran on 60 Vbeta and 13 Jbeta primers. Measured with immunoSEQ multiplex PCR; TCRdb has only the in-frame clones, and not every one. The profile shows some 150,000 clones, roughly 81% of them singletons. Specimen: PBMCs. The chain couples TRBV18 to TRBJ2-2; 13 bases are a match to TRBD2. This sequence originates from a woman between 18 and 30 years old in good health and CMV-seronegative. This CDR3 is CASSPSRTSGRNTGELFF. For the CDR3, the DNA is TGTGCCAGCTCACCCTCCAGGACTAGCGGGAGAAACACCGGGGAGCTGTTTTTT.